This TCR beta chain came from a study of blood T cells in healthy people across ages. Study findings and constraints: Versus aged donors, long-lived donors had higher diversity and more naive CD4+ cells. Correlation between TCR beta diversity and naive T cell percentage was strong.

V was shortened by 6 bases and J by 1 base, with 12 bases between the two germline ends. In germline, CDR1 is SGHTA, CDR2 FQGNSA. The CDR3 has 14 residues. All donors came from Russia, were Caucasian and healthy, and spanned ages roughly 6 to 100. No fewer than 7 million PBMCs went into each sample. A sample-barcoded 5' primer and a J-beta primer mix were used in a second PCR of roughly 7 to 11 cycles. TCRdb processed the 5' RACE reads anew with MiXCR; each CDR3 protein has one entry. The repertoire holds about 970,000 distinct CDR3 sequences, 51% seen once, with about 22% in the top ten. As concerns this clonotype: Its antigen is currently unknown.

This TCR was sampled from a woman aged 55 to 70 in good health. The sequenced sample consisted of blood. The chain couples TRBV7-2 to TRBJ1-1; tentatively, D is TRBD1 (5 bases). CDR3 sequence (DNA): TGTGCCAGCAGTACCGGACATCCGAACACTGAAGCTTTCTTT. It specifies CASSTGHPNTEAFF.